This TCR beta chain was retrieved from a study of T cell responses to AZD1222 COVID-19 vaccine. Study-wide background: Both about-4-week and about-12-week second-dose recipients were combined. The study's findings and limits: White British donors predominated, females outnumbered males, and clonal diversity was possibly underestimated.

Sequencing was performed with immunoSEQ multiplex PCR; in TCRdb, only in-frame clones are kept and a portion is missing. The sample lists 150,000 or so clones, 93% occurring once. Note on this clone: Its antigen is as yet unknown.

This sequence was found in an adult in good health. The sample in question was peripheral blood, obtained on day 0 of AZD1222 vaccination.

The CDR3 sequence is CASSLAGIGLFF. The CDR3, as DNA: TGTGCCAGCAGTTTAGCGGGGATTGGGCTGTTTTTT. The rearrangement joins TRBV12-3 or TRBV12-4 to TRBJ1-4; D call uncertain. Trimming left V 0 bases short and J 14 bases short, with 10 bases between. The CDR3 spans 12 residues.